This is a list of T cell receptor beta chains from one sample in a study of T cells in Graves' hyperthyroidism and ophthalmopathy. TCRdb re-analysed the multiplex PCR reads in MiXCR, keeping a single row per CDR3 protein. The data hold hundreds of thousands of distinct CDR3 sequences, with approximately 14% observed a single time. Material for sequencing was blood. Every receptor here comes from a man between 18 and 35 years old with Graves' ophthalmopathy. Each CDR3 is given with its conserved first and last residue. Each record gives: D gene, clone size, V gene, J gene, CDR3 DNA, CDR3 protein. The D gene is left open where the match is weak. Not every row has a clone size; where given, it reads once, few, many or a size class.

TRBD2	many	TRBV12-3/TRBV12-4	TRBJ2-1	TGTGCCAGCAGTCTTAACATAGCGGGAGTCGGTGAGCAGTTCTTC	CASSLNIAGVGEQFF
-	-	TRBV14	TRBJ2-5	TGTGCCAGCAGCCAAGAGTTAGTAGAGACCCAGTACTTC	CASSQELVETQYF
TRBD1	few	TRBV10-3	TRBJ1-5	TGTGCCATCAGTGAGTCGGGGACAGGGGGAAGCAATCAGCCCCAGCATTTT	CAISESGTGGSNQPQHF
TRBD2	-	TRBV10-3	TRBJ2-3	TGTGCCATCAAGGGGACTAGCGGGGGAGATACGCAGTATTTT	CAIKGTSGGDTQYF
TRBD2	-	TRBV27	TRBJ2-1	TGTGCCAGCAGCACTAGCGGGAGGAGCTCCTACAATGAGCAGTTCTTC	CASSTSGRSSYNEQFF
-	-	TRBV6-2/TRBV6-3	TRBJ2-3	TGTGCCAGCAGGGCCCTAGGGGTCACAGATACGCAGTATTTT	CASRALGVTDTQYF
TRBD2	many	TRBV2	TRBJ2-5	TGTGCCAGCATGGGACTAGCGGTCCAAGAGACCCAGTACTTC	CASMGLAVQETQYF
TRBD2	-	TRBV7-9	TRBJ2-3	TGTGCCAGCAATCCAGCGGGGACAGATACGCAGTATTTT	CASNPAGTDTQYF
-	many	TRBV4-1	TRBJ1-1	TGCGCCAGCCTCCATCTTGGGGGGCTTTACACTGAAGCTTTCTTT	CASLHLGGLYTEAFF
-	-	TRBV18	TRBJ2-1	TGTGCCAGCTCAGCAAGACTAGGGTACTACAATGAGCAGTTCTTC	CASSARLGYYNEQFF
TRBD1	many	TRBV7-9	TRBJ2-7	TGTGCCAGCAGCTTAGGAGTATTGGGACAGGGGGCGGAAGAGCAGTACTTC	CASSLGVLGQGAEEQYF
-	many	TRBV29-1	TRBJ2-3	TGCAGCGTTGAAGAGAAACAGGGATCCACAGATACGCAGTATTTT	CSVEEKQGSTDTQYF
-	many	TRBV11-2	TRBJ2-3	TGTGCCAGCAGCTTCTGGCAGGGAACAGATACGCAGTATTTT	CASSFWQGTDTQYF
-	many	TRBV3-1	TRBJ2-6	TGTGCCAGCAGCCAAGGAGCTGGGGCCAACGTCCTGACTTTC	CASSQGAGANVLTF
TRBD1	many	TRBV29-1	TRBJ2-7	TGCAGCGTTGAAGGTCGGGGACAGTCCTACGAGCAGTACTTC	CSVEGRGQSYEQYF
-	many	TRBV30	TRBJ1-2	TGTGCCTGGGCCCCCTGGCAGGGGATGCATGGCTACACCTTC	CAWAPWQGMHGYTF
-	many	TRBV27	TRBJ1-2	TGTGCCAGCAGTTTATACAGGACTGCCGGAGGCTACACCTTC	CASSLYRTAGGYTF
-	few	TRBV7-9	TRBJ2-7	TGTGCCAGCAGCGACCACTATGACTCTACCTACGAGCAGTACTTC	CASSDHYDSTYEQYF
-	many	TRBV11-2	TRBJ1-6	TGTGCCAGCAGCTTAGAAGGGCTTTACAATTCACCCCTCCACTTT	CASSLEGLYNSPLHF
-	-	TRBV2	TRBJ2-5	TGTGCCAGCAGTGGGGCGGGAGAGACCCAGTACTTC	CASSGAGETQYF
TRBD2	few	TRBV10-2	TRBJ2-5	TGCGCCAGCAGGACGGCCGGGGGGGAGACCCAGTACTTC	CASRTAGGETQYF
-	many	TRBV12-3/TRBV12-4	TRBJ1-5	TGTGCCAGCAGTTTATTGAAGACAAGCAATCAGCCCCAGCATTTT	CASSLLKTSNQPQHF
TRBD1	-	TRBV30	TRBJ1-2	TGTGCCTCCGATCGCATAGGGGGCGACTATGGCTACACCTTC	CASDRIGGDYGYTF
-	many	TRBV13	TRBJ2-3	TGTGCCAGCAGCGGACCGAATCGCGATACGCAGTATTTT	CASSGPNRDTQYF
-	many	TRBV11-2	TRBJ1-2	TGTGCCAGCAGCCAATTGACAGGTGGCTACACCTTC	CASSQLTGGYTF
-	many	TRBV12-3/TRBV12-4	TRBJ2-1	TGTGCCAGCAGTTTGTCCCCGGAGGGATACAATGAGCAGTTCTTC	CASSLSPEGYNEQFF
-	-	TRBV5-6	TRBJ2-7	TGTGCCAGCAGCTTGCCGGCTACCTTCTACGAGCAGTACTTC	CASSLPATFYEQYF
TRBD2	few	TRBV5-1	TRBJ2-1	TGCGCCAGCAGGGGGACTAGAGGGAGAGCTTACAATGAGCAGTTCTTC	CASRGTRGRAYNEQFF
-	many	TRBV7-3	TRBJ2-1	TGTGCCAGCAGCTTAACGGACGCCCTGGGGAATGAGCAGTTCTTC	CASSLTDALGNEQFF
TRBD1	many	TRBV5-6	TRBJ2-4	TGTGCCAGCAGCAGGGACAGACACATTCAGTACTTC	CASSRDRHIQYF
TRBD2	few	TRBV19	TRBJ2-1	TGTGCCAGTAGTTGGCTAGCGGGGTACAATGAGCAGTTCTTC	CASSWLAGYNEQFF
TRBD1	many	TRBV20-1	TRBJ1-1	TGCAGTGCTCGATCCGGGACAGGGCGAGCTTTCTTT	CSARSGTGRAFF
TRBD2	few	TRBV19	TRBJ2-7	TGTGCCAGTAGTCCCGGGACTAGTGAGTGCGAGCAGTACTTC	CASSPGTSECEQYF
-	many	TRBV20-1	TRBJ2-1	TGCAGTGCTAGCCCCAGCTCCTACAATGAGCAGTTCTTC	CSASPSSYNEQFF
-	-	TRBV7-9	TRBJ2-7	TGTGCCAGCAGCTGGGCCCCGAACCCCGAGCAGTACTTC	CASSWAPNPEQYF
TRBD2	many	TRBV27	TRBJ2-7	TGTGCCAGCAGTTTAGCAGGGCTAGCGGGAGTCTACGAGCAGTACTTC	CASSLAGLAGVYEQYF
-	many	TRBV5-1	TRBJ2-7	TGCGCCAGCAGCGTGGGACATCTGGCGAACGAGCAGTACTTC	CASSVGHLANEQYF
TRBD2	many	TRBV30	TRBJ2-6	TGTGCCTGGAGTGGCGGGGGCTCTGGGGCCAACGTCCTGACTTTC	CAWSGGGSGANVLTF
TRBD1	many	TRBV6-1	TRBJ1-5	TGTGCCAGCAGTTTGGCAGGGGGGCCTCAGCCCCAGCATTTT	CASSLAGGPQPQHF
TRBD2	many	TRBV29-1	TRBJ2-3	TGCAGCGTTGAAATCCTAGCGGGGTCTAGCACAGATACGCAGTATTTT	CSVEILAGSSTDTQYF
-	many	TRBV7-2	TRBJ2-7	TGTGCCAGCAGCCGCGCCGGCTCTACCTACGAGCAGTACTTC	CASSRAGSTYEQYF
-	many	TRBV30	TRBJ2-7	TGTGCCTGGAGCGATGGGGGCTCGGAGCAGTACTTC	CAWSDGGSEQYF
TRBD1	many	TRBV3-1	TRBJ1-1	TGTGCCAGCAGCCAAGAGGGGACAGACTATTTTATGAACACTGAAGCTTTCTTT	CASSQEGTDYFMNTEAFF